Following are 8 T cell receptor beta chains from one sample sequenced in a study of OX40 agonist ivuxolimab in advanced cancers. TCRdb keeps only in-frame clones here, not all; method: immunoSEQ multiplex PCR. In the table there are roughly 71,000 clones, around 89% of which are singletons. This specimen consisted of CD4+ or CD8+ T cells sorted from blood, obtained in a trial of the OX40 agonist ivuxolimab. The receptors derive from an adult with an advanced solid tumor such as melanoma, head and neck, liver or kidney cancer.

The chain employs TRBV2 and TRBJ1-1; 7 bases are a match to TRBD1. J gave up 6 bases and V 4 bases, and 5 bases lay outside the gene matches. The V gene's germline CDR1 is SNHLY and CDR2 FYNNEI. CDR3 length: 13 amino acids. The chain's CDR3 is CASSGTGWAEAFF. DNA of the CDR3: TGTGCCAGCAGTGGGACAGGTTGGGCTGAAGCTTTCTTT. The entire variable domain, with the rest obtained from reference TRBV2 and TRBJ1-1, is as follows: EPEVTQTPSHQVTQMGQEVILRCVPISNHLYFYWYRQILGQKVEFLVSFYNNEISEKSEIFDDQFSVERPDGSNFTLKIRSTKLEDSAMYFCASSGTGWAEAFFGQGTRLTVV.

The chain has TRBV27 and TRBJ2-2; 10 bases fit TRBD1. V lost 7 bases to trimming and J lost 3 bases; unmatched junction nucleotides: 8. CDR3 length equals 16 residues. Looked up from germline, CDR1 is MNHEY and CDR2 is SMNVEV (reference sequence). CDR3 DNA: TGTGCCAGCACCGACTTCGACAGGGGGCACACCGGGGAGCTGTTTTTT. Residues: CASTDFDRGHTGELFF.

The J gene is TRBJ2-2, the V gene TRBV6-1; no firm D call. With 4 bases removed from V and 5 bases from J, the gap between germline ends came to 8 bases. There are 13 residues in the CDR3. CDR1 MNHNS and CDR2 SASEGT come from the germline V gene. Here the CDR3 reads CASSAQPTGELFF. The CDR3 DNA follows: TGTGCCAGCAGTGCGCAGCCAACCGGGGAGCTGTTTTTT.

The V call is TRBV6-6, the J call TRBJ2-7; D is uncertain. Looked up from germline, CDR1 is MNHNY and CDR2 is SVGAGI (reference sequence). This CDR3 spans 14 amino acids. Trimming removed 6 bases at V and 6 bases at J, with 18 bases between. CDR3 in DNA: TGTGCCAGCAGCTCCACGGACGGTGCCAGCGAGCAGTACTTC. Amino acid sequence: CASSSTDGASEQYF.

The chain is built from TRBV5-1 and TRBJ2-7; TRBD2 agrees at 7 bases. Germline V gives CDR1 SGHRS, CDR2 YFSETQ. V was pared by 4 bases and J by 5 bases, with 21 bases of the junction left unmatched. The CDR3 runs 18 residues. The CDR3 DNA follows: TGCGCCAGCAGCCTCCAGTCTAGCGGATACACCTTCCTCCACGAGCAGTACTTC. This translates into CASSLQSSGYTFLHEQYF.

The rearrangement links TRBV18 to TRBJ2-3; D gene uncertain. The V gene's germline CDR1 is KGHSH and CDR2 LQKENI. This CDR3 is 14 amino acids long. V was pared by 0 bases and J by 4 bases, with 8 bases between. CDR3 bases: TGTGCCAGCTCACCACCCCCCACCCCAGATACGCAGTATTTT. Its protein product is CASSPPPTPDTQYF.

Notes on this clone: Other DNA sequences in the same sample also yield this CDR3. J is TRBJ1-1 and V is TRBV30; D is ambiguous. The germline V gene has CDR1 GTSNPN and CDR2 SVGIG (reference sequence). CDR3 size: 13 residues. The V end was cut by 0 bases, the J end by 2 bases, with 7 bases between. The DNA of the CDR3 is TGTGCCTGGAGTGTACTAGAAAACACTGAAGCTTTCTTT. Its protein is CAWSVLENTEAFF.

The rearrangement uses TRBV28 and TRBJ2-1, with TRBD1 as a possible D gene (6 bases). The CDR3 is 15 amino acids. Germline CDR1 is MDHEN and CDR2 is SYDVKM. V was pared by 5 bases and J by 7 bases, with 18 bases between. CDR3 coding DNA: TGTGCCAGCAGTGATACAGGGATTTGGTCGAATGAGCAGTTCTTC. This encodes CASSDTGIWSNEQFF.